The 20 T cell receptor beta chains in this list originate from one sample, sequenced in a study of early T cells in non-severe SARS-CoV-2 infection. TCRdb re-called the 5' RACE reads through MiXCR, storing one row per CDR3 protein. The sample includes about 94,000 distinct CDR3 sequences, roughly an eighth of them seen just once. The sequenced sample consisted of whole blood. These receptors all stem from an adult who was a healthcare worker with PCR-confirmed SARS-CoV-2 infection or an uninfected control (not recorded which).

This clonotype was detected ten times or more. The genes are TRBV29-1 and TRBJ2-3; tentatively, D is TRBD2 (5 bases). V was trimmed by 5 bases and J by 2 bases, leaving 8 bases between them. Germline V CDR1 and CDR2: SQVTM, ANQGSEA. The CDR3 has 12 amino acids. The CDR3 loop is CSVLRDTDTQYF. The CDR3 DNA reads TGCAGCGTTTTACGGGACACAGATACGCAGTATTTT.

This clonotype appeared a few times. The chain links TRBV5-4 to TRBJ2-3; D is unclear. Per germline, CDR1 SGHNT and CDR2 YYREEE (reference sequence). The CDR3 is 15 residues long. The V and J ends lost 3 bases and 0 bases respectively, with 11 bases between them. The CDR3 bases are TGTGCCAGCAGCTGGCAACTGACTAGCACAGATACGCAGTATTTT. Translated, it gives CASSWQLTSTDTQYF.

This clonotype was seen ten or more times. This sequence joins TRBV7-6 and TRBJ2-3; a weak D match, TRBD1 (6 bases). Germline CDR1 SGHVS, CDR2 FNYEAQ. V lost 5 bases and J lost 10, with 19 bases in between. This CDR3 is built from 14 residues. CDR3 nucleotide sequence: TGTGCCAGCAGCGAAGGACCCAGCAGGGGATCGCAGTATTTT. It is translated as CASSEGPSRGSQYF.

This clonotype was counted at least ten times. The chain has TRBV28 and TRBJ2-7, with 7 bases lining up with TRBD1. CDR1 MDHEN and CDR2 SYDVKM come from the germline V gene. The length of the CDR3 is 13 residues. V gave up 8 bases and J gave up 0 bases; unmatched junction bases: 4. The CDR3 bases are TGTGCCAGCGGGGACAGAAGCTCCTACGAGCAGTACTTC. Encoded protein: CASGDRSSYEQYF. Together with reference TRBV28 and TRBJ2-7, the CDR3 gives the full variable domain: DVKVTQSSRYLVKRTGEKVFLECVQDMDHENMFWYRQDPGLGLRLIYFSYDVKMKEKGDIPEGYSVSREKKERFSLILESASTNQTSMYLCASGDRSSYEQYFGPGTRLTVT.

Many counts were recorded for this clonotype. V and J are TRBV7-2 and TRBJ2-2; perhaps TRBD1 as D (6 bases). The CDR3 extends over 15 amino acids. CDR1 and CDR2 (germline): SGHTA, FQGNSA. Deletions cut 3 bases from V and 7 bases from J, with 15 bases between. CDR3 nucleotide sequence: TGTGCCAGCAGCTTTTCCGGTGGGGGCAACGGGGAGCTGTTTTTT. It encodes CASSFSGGGNGELFF. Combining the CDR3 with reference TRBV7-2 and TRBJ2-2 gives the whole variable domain GAGVSQSPSNKVTEKGKDVELRCDPISGHTALYWYRQSLGQGLEFLIYFQGNSAPDKSGLPSDRFSAERTGGSVSTLTIQRTQQEDSAVYLCASSFSGGGNGELFFGEGSRLTVL.

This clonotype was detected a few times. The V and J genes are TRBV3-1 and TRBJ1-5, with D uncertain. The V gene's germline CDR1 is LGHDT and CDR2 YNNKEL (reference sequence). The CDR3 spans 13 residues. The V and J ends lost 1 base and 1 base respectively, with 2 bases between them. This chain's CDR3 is CASSQASNQPQHF. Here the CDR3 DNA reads TGTGCCAGCAGCCAAGCCAGCAATCAGCCCCAGCATTTT.

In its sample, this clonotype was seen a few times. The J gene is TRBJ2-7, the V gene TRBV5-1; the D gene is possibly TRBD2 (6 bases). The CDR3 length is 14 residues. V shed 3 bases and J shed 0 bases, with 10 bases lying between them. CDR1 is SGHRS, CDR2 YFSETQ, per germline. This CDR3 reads CASSSWTTSYEQYF. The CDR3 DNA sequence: TGCGCCAGCAGCTCGTGGACTACCTCCTACGAGCAGTACTTC.

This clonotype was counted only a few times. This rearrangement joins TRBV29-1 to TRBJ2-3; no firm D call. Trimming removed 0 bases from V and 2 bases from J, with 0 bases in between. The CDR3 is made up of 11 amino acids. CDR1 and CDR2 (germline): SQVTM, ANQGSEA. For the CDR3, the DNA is TGCAGCGTTGAAGACACAGATACGCAGTATTTT. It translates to CSVEDTDTQYF.

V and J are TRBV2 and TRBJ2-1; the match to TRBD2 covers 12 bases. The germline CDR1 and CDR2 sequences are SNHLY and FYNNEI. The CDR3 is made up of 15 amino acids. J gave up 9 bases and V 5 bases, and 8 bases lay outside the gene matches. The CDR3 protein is CASSSVRLAGAEQFF. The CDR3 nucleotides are TGTGCCAGCAGTTCCGTTCGACTAGCGGGGGCTGAGCAGTTCTTC.

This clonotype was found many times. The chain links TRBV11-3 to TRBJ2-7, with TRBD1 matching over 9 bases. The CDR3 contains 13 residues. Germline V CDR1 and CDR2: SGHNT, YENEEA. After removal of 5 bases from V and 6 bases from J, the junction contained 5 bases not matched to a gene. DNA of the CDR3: TGTGCCAGCAGCAAGACAGGGGGTGGCGAGCAGTACTTC. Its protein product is CASSKTGGGEQYF.

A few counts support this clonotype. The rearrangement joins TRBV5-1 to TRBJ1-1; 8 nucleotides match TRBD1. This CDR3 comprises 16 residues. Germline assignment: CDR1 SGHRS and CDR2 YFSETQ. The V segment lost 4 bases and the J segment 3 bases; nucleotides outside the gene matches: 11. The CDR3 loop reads CASSKNPTGGDTEAFF. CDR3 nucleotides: TGCGCCAGCAGCAAGAACCCTACAGGGGGGGACACTGAAGCTTTCTTT.

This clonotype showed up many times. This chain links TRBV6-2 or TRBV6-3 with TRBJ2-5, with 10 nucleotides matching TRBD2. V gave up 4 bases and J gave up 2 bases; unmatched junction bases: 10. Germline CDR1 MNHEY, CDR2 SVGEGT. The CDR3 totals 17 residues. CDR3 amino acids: CASSSKPGLANQETQYF. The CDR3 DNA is TGTGCCAGCAGTTCCAAGCCGGGACTAGCGAATCAAGAGACCCAGTACTTC.

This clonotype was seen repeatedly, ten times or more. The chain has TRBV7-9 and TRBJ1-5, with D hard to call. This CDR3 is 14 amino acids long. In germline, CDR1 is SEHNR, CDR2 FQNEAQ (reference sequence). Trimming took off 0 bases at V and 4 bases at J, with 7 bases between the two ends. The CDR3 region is CASSLAPGNQPQHF. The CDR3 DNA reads TGTGCCAGCAGCTTAGCCCCTGGAAATCAGCCCCAGCATTTT.

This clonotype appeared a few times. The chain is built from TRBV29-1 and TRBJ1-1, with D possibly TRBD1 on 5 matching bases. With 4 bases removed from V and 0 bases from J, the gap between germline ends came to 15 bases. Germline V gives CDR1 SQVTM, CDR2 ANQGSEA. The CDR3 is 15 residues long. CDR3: CSVVGGGRVNTEAFF. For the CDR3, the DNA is TGCAGCGTTGTGGGAGGAGGCAGGGTGAACACTGAAGCTTTCTTT.

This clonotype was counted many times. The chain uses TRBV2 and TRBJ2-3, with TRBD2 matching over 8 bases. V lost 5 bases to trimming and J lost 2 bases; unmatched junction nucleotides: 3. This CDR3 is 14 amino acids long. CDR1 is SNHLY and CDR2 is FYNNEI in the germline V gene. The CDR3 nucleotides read TGTGCCAGCAGTTTAGCGGGGTCCACAGATACGCAGTATTTT. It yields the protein CASSLAGSTDTQYF.

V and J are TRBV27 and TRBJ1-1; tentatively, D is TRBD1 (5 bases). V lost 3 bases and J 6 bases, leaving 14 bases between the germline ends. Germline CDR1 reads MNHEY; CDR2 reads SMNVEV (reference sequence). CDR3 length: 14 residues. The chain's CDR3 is CASSFGREGAEAFF. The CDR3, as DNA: TGTGCCAGCAGTTTTGGCAGGGAAGGGGCTGAAGCTTTCTTT.

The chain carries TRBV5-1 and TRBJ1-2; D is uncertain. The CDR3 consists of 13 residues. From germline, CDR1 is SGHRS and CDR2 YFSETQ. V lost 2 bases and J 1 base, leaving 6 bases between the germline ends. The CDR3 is CASSFDGNYGYTF. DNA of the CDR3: TGCGCCAGCAGCTTCGACGGTAACTATGGCTACACCTTC.

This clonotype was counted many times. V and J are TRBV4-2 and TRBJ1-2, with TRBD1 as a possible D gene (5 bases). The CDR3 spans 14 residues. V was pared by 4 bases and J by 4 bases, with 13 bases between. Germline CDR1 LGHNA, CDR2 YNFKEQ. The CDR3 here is CASSPGGGAYGYTF. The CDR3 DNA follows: TGTGCCAGCAGCCCTGGGGGGGGAGCCTATGGCTACACCTTC.

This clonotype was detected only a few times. CDR3 amino acids: CSAIRPSTDTQYF. CDR3 DNA: TGCAGTGCTATTAGGCCTAGCACAGATACGCAGTATTTT. V and J are TRBV20-1 and TRBJ2-3; D call uncertain. The V gene lost 4 bases and the J gene lost 0 bases, with 8 bases spanning the gap. Per germline, CDR1 DFQATT and CDR2 SNEGSKA (reference sequence). The CDR3 covers 13 residues.

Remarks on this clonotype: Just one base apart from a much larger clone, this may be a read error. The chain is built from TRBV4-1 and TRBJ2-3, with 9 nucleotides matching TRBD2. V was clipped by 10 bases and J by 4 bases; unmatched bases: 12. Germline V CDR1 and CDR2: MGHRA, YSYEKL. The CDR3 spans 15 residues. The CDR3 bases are TGCGCCAACAGAGCTAGCGGGACGCACGCAGATACGCAGTATTTT. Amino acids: CANRASGTHADTQYF.